Listed below are T cell receptor beta chains from one sample, sequenced in a study of technical replicates of blood from a handful of donors. The assay was immunoSEQ multiplex PCR, and TCRdb's table has in-frame clones only and misses some. In the table there are some 13,000 clones, just under 95% of which are singletons. The sample consisted of PBMCs. These receptors were collected from a human donor in good health. Both conserved end residues are part of each CDR3. The order of the fields is CDR3 length, V gene, CDR3 protein.

len: 14
v_gene: TRBV6-5
CDR3aa: CAGDRASDHNEQFF

len: 15
v_gene: TRBV7-8
CDR3aa: CASAWTGVNTGELFF

len: 15
v_gene: TRBV27
CDR3aa: CASSTPHSGVDTQYF

len: 16
v_gene: TRBV5-1
CDR3aa: CASRWGGTTLNTEAFF

len: 16
v_gene: TRBV4-1
CDR3aa: CASSQSTGTPRETQYF

len: 14
v_gene: TRBV27
CDR3aa: CASGDGRELYEQYF

len: 13
v_gene: TRBV6-6
CDR3aa: CASSYPEAYEQYF

len: 13
v_gene: TRBV5-4
CDR3aa: CASSRDRDYEQYF

len: 17
v_gene: TRBV5-1
CDR3aa: CASSLVPGGASNEKLFF

len: 14
v_gene: TRBV18
CDR3aa: CASSPPKGDNEQFF

len: 14
v_gene: TRBV7-9
CDR3aa: CASSSQRDYNEQFF

len: 15
v_gene: TRBV25-1
CDR3aa: CASSGGLAGDGTQYF

len: 19
v_gene: TRBV4-1
CDR3aa: CASSQGGQGTSGMYNEQYF

len: 12
v_gene: TRBV6-5
CDR3aa: CASSGRGRGYTF

len: 13
v_gene: TRBV10-3
CDR3aa: CAISLSGLYEQYF

len: 14
v_gene: TRBV6-4
CDR3aa: CASRVRDRYYEQYF

len: 12
v_gene: TRBV27
CDR3aa: CASSDSNYGYTF

len: 12
v_gene: TRBV23-1
CDR3aa: CASRTGGYEQYF

len: 12
v_gene: TRBV5-4
CDR3aa: CASSLEGLAGFF

len: 14
v_gene: TRBV5-1
CDR3aa: CASSPQGAAYEQYF

len: 20
v_gene: TRBV27
CDR3aa: CASSLSSVGVGWDRGYEQYF

len: 13
v_gene: TRBV29-1
CDR3aa: CSAGRGQGLEQYF

len: 15
v_gene: TRBV9
CDR3aa: CASSAEGTGNTEAFF

len: 14
v_gene: TRBV6-5
CDR3aa: CASSHGGGERPQHF

len: 11
v_gene: TRBV2
CDR3aa: CASTLNNEQFF

len: 15
v_gene: TRBV7-8
CDR3aa: CASSSGGTNTGELFF

len: 12
v_gene: TRBV21-1
CDR3aa: CASSKAGQEAFF

len: 15
v_gene: TRBV9
CDR3aa: CASSALAGSSYEQYF

len: 13
v_gene: TRBV7-9
CDR3aa: CASSLLGVWEQYF

len: 17
v_gene: TRBV27
CDR3aa: CASSLGQGAERSEKLFF

len: 11
v_gene: TRBV29-1
CDR3aa: CSVGKSEKLFF

len: 14
v_gene: TRBV29-1
CDR3aa: CSVDGAGSTDTQYF

len: 15
v_gene: TRBV21-1
CDR3aa: CASSKKGGNYNEQFF

len: 12
v_gene: TRBV28
CDR3aa: CASGQNSYEQYF

len: 16
v_gene: TRBV7-2
CDR3aa: CASSLGWGGSIYEQYF

len: 14
v_gene: TRBV9
CDR3aa: CASSGGDSSYEQYF

len: 14
v_gene: TRBV30
CDR3aa: CAWTLAGGYDTQYF

len: 12
v_gene: TRBV6-1
CDR3aa: CASSDNRVGYTF

len: 17
v_gene: TRBV25-1
CDR3aa: CASSPNPGGKANEKLFF

len: 13
v_gene: TRBV28
CDR3aa: CASIGGQNTEAFF

len: 14
v_gene: TRBV7-9
CDR3aa: CASSESTGLETQYF

len: 16
v_gene: TRBV5-1
CDR3aa: CASKLAVDINTDTQYF

len: 15
v_gene: TRBV6-1
CDR3aa: CASSESGRLADTQYF

len: 14
v_gene: TRBV7-3
CDR3aa: CASSETGIVAEQYF

len: 17
v_gene: TRBV5-4
CDR3aa: CASSLGLAGGSSYEQYF

len: 15
v_gene: TRBV19
CDR3aa: CASSMGHLSNQPQHF